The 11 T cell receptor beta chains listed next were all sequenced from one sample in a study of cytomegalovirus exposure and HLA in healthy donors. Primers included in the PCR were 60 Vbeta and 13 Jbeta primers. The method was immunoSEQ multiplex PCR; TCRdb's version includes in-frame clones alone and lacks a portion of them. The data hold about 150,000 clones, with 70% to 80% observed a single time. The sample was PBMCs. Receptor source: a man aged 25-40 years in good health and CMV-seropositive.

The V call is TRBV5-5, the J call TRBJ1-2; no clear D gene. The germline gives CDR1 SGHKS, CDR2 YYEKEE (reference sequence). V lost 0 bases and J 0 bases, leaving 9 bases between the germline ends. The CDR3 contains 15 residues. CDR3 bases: TGTGCCAGCAGCTTGGCCGACGGGACTAACTATGGCTACACCTTC. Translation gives CASSLADGTNYGYTF.

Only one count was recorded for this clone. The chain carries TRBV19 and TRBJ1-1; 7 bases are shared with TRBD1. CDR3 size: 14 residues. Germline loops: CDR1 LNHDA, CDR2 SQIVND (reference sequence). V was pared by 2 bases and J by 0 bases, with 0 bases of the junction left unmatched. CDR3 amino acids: CASSIRGLNTEAFF. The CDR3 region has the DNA TGTGCCAGTAGTATAAGGGGGCTGAACACTGAAGCTTTCTTT.

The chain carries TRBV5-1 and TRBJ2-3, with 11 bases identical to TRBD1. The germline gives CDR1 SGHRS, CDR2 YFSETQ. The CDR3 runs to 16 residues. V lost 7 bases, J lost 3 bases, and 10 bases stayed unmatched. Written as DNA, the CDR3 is TGCGCCAGCTCTCAGGGGGGGACAGGGGGAACAGATACGCAGTATTTT. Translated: CASSQGGTGGTDTQYF.

This CDR3 is CASSSRGAGANVLTF. In nucleotides, the CDR3 is TGTGCCAGCAGTTCCCGGGGGGCTGGGGCCAACGTCCTGACTTTC. The J gene is TRBJ2-6, the V gene TRBV28; 7 bases map to TRBD2. The CDR3 loop spans 15 amino acids. Trimming cost V 4 bases and J 2 bases; bases outside gene matches: 2. Germline V CDR1 and CDR2: MDHEN, SYDVKM.

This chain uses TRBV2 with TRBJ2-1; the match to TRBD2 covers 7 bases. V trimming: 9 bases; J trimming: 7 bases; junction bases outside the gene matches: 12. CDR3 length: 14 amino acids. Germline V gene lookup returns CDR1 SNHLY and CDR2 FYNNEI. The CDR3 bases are TGTGCCAGTTTAGGCGGGAGCTGGGGGAATGAGCAGTTCTTC. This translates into CASLGGSWGNEQFF.

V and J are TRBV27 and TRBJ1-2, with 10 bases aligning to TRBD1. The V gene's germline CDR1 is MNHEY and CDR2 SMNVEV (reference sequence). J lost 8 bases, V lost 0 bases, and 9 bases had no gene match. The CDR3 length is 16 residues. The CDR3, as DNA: TGTGCCAGCAGTTTATCGGGAAGATGGGACAGGGGCGGCTACACCTTC. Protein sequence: CASSLSGRWDRGGYTF.

The CDR3 reads CASSSSRDTTYEQYF. The CDR3 DNA is TGCGCCAGCAGCAGCTCCCGGGACACGACCTACGAGCAGTACTTC. The V call is TRBV5-1, the J call TRBJ2-7; weak D call: TRBD1 (6 bases). This CDR3 has 15 amino acids. Looked up from germline, CDR1 is SGHRS and CDR2 is YFSETQ. The V end was cut by 4 bases, the J end by 2 bases, with 16 bases between. The complete variable domain, with remaining parts taken from reference TRBV5-1 and TRBJ2-7, reads KAGVTQTPRYLIKTRGQQVTLSCSPISGHRSVSWYQQTPGQGLQFLFEYFSETQRNKGNFPGRFSGRQFSNSRSEMNVSTLELGDSALYLCASSSSRDTTYEQYFGPGTRLTVT.

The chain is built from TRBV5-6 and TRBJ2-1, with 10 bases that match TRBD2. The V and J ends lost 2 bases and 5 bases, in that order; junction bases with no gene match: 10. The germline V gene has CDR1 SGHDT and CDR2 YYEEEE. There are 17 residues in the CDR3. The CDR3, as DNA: TGTGCCAGCAGCTTCCCTCGGCTACTAGCGGGGAACAATGAGCAGTTCTTC. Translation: CASSFPRLLAGNNEQFF.

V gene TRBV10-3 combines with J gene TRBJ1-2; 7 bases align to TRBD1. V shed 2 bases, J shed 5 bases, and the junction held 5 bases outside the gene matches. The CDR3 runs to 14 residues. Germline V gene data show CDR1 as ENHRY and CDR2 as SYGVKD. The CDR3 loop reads CAISEQGDRYGYTF. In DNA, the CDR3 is TGTGCCATCAGTGAGCAGGGGGACCGGTATGGCTACACCTTC.

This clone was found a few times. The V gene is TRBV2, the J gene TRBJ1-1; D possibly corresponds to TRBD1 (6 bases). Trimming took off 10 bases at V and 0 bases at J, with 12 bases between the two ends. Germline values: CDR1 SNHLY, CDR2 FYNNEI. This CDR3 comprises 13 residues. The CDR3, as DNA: TGTGCCACTAACAGGGATCTGAACACTGAAGCTTTCTTT. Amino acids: CATNRDLNTEAFF.

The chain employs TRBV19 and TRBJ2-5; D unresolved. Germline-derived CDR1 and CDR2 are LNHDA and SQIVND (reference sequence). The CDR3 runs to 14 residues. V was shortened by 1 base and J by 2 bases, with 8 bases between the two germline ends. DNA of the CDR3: TGTGCCAGTAGTATAGTTGGGCAGCAAGAGACCCAGTACTTC. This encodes CASSIVGQQETQYF.